The next 28 T cell receptor beta chains were all read from a single sample in a study of blood T cells in healthy people across ages (dated by TCRdb to the mid-2010s). To prepare the library, 5' RACE was applied. The run used an Illumina HiSeq 2500. A second about 6 to 11 cycle PCR used a sample-barcoded 5' primer and a J-beta primer mix. In TCRdb, the public reads were trimmed at Q25 with fastp and aligned with MiXCR, with productive beta chains retained. Each entry merges the rows of one CDR3 protein and shows their most common DNA and genes. Present in this sample are roughly 900,000 distinct CDR3 sequences, 25% to 35% of which were seen just once. Jointly, the top ten make up about 18% of the sample. Sequenced input: blood. The receptors originated from a woman of 80 years or more in good health.

The chain combines TRBV5-1 with TRBJ1-5; 7 bases fit TRBD1. The CDR3 has 14 residues. Germline-derived CDR1 and CDR2 are SGHRS and YFSETQ. The trim removed 4 bases at V and 5 bases at J, leaving 6 bases unmatched. CDR3 sequence (DNA): TGCGCCAGCAGCATATCAGGGGGGGATCAGCCCCAGCATTTT. Translated: CASSISGGDQPQHF.

This clonotype was counted ten times or more. The rearrangement uses TRBV4-3 and TRBJ2-1; the match to TRBD2 covers 8 bases. The CDR3 covers 16 residues. With 1 base clipped from V and 2 bases from J, the junction kept 4 bases outside the gene matches. Germline CDR1 and CDR2: LGHNA and YSLEER. The CDR3 DNA follows: TGCGCCAGCAGCCAAGGGAGCGGGGGACCCTACAATGAGCAGTTCTTC. This translates into CASSQGSGGPYNEQFF.

This clonotype was observed at least ten times. The rearrangement uses TRBV20-1 and TRBJ2-1; the match to TRBD2 covers 11 bases. The J segment lost 7 bases and the V segment lost 3 bases, leaving 8 bases of the junction unmatched. The germline gives CDR1 DFQATT, CDR2 SNEGSKA (reference sequence). This CDR3 is 15 amino acids long. The CDR3 nucleotides are TGCAGTGCTAGTAATAGCGGGGGGGCGGGTAATGAGCAGTTCTTC. This sequence encodes CSASNSGGAGNEQFF.

This clonotype was observed at least ten times. The chain employs TRBV5-6 and TRBJ1-2; weak D call: TRBD1 (5 bases). The CDR3 is 13 amino acids. V was clipped by 6 bases and J by 2 bases, with 11 bases between them. Germline CDR1 is SGHDT and CDR2 is YYEEEE. CDR3 sequence (DNA): TGTGCCAGCATCCTCCGGGGGAACTATGGCTACACCTTC. This translates into CASILRGNYGYTF.

The rearrangement links TRBV20-1 to TRBJ2-5; possibly TRBD2 for D (6 bases). The germline V gene encodes CDR1 DFQATT and CDR2 SNEGSKA (reference sequence). Trimming pared 3 bases from V and 5 bases from J, leaving 19 bases between. CDR3 size: 15 residues. The CDR3 region has the DNA TGCAGTGCTAGCGGGGGATCAGGTTTCGAGGAGACCCAGTACTTC. This translates into CSASGGSGFEETQYF.

This clonotype was recorded at least ten times. The chain combines TRBV21-1 with TRBJ1-2; the D segment call TRBD1 is taken from the table without a DNA check. TRBV21-1 is a pseudogene segment. The CDR3 consists of 15 residues. CDR3 sequence reads: CASSTRTGGNYGYTF. CDR3 sequence (DNA): TGTGCCAGCAGCACCCGGACAGGGGGAAACTATGGCTACACCTTC.

This clonotype was recorded many times. This sequence joins TRBV7-2 and TRBJ1-6; the D is unclear. CDR1 is SGHTA and CDR2 is FQGNSA in the germline V gene. The CDR3 loop spans 14 amino acids. V was shortened by 5 bases and J by 7 bases, with 12 bases between the two germline ends. The CDR3 coding sequence is TGTGCCAGCAGCCGTACACGGATGAATTCACCCCTCCACTTT. Its translation is CASSRTRMNSPLHF.

The genes are TRBV20-1 and TRBJ2-7, with 9 bases identical to TRBD1. The germline V gene has CDR1 DFQATT and CDR2 SNEGSKA (reference sequence). The CDR3 has 13 amino acids. J lost 4 bases, V lost 0 bases, and 1 base had no gene match. In DNA, the CDR3 is TGCAGTGCTAGAGATGGACAGGGGTACGAGCAGTACTTC. Its protein is CSARDGQGYEQYF.

This clonotype was picked up many times. CDR3 sequence reads: CASSLRRSQETQYF. For the CDR3, the DNA is TGTGCCAGCAGCTTAAGGCGCAGTCAAGAGACCCAGTACTTC. This sequence joins TRBV11-2 and TRBJ2-5; no clear D. Trimming stripped 2 bases from V and 2 bases from J, with 9 bases between. The V gene's germline CDR1 is SGHAT and CDR2 FQNNGV. The CDR3 spans 14 residues. Looking up the rest from reference TRBV11-2 and TRBJ2-5 gives the full variable domain: EAGVAQSPRYKIIEKRQSVAFWCNPISGHATLYWYQQILGQGPKLLIQFQNNGVVDDSQLPKDRFSAERLKGVDSTLKIQPAKLEDSAVYLCASSLRRSQETQYFGPGTRLLVL.

The CDR3 reads CATSDGGRTGGETQYF. DNA for the CDR3: TGTGCCACCAGTGATGGGGGGCGGACAGGGGGCGAGACCCAGTACTTC. This chain links TRBV24-1 with TRBJ2-5; 11 bases are a match to TRBD1. CDR3 length: 16 residues. J gave up 5 bases and V 3 bases, and 7 bases lay outside the gene matches. Per germline, CDR1 KGHDR and CDR2 SFDVKD.

The CDR3 loop reads CASSLATGGRMTGELFF. For the CDR3, the DNA is TGTGCCAGCAGCTTGGCGACGGGGGGGCGTATGACCGGGGAGCTGTTTTTT. The chain couples TRBV5-6 to TRBJ2-2; TRBD2 matches at 8 bases. Germline loops: CDR1 SGHDT, CDR2 YYEEEE. CDR3 length: 17 amino acids. V lost 0 bases to trimming and J lost 5 bases; unmatched junction nucleotides: 9.

This clonotype was found a few times. A much larger clonotype is one base distant, so this may be a read error. The gene calls are TRBV21-1 and TRBJ2-7; the D call TRBD2 from the table was never checked on the DNA. TRBV21-1 is flagged as a pseudogene. This CDR3 has 16 amino acids. As DNA, the CDR3 is TGTGCCAGCAGCAAAAGTAGTAGGGACTCTAGGTACGGGCAGTACTTC. It codes for CASSKSSRDSRYGQYF.

Comment on this clonotype: A read error is possible here, since a much larger clone lies one base away. The CDR3 does not close with the conserved phenylalanine or tryptophan, likely indicating a read error. The chain couples TRBV4-3 to TRBJ2-4, with a tentative D call TRBD1 (6 bases). The CDR3 spans 14 residues. Germline V lookup: CDR1 LGHNA, CDR2 YSLEER. The V and J ends lost 2 bases and 1 base respectively, with 6 bases between them. CDR3 DNA: TGCGCCAGCAGCCAAAGGGGGGCCAAAAACATTCAGTACTGC. Protein product: CASSQRGAKNIQYC.

This clonotype was recorded at least ten times. This chain connects TRBV5-5 to TRBJ2-7; 7 positions match TRBD2. Germline V lookup: CDR1 SGHKS, CDR2 YYEKEE (reference sequence). Trimming cost V 2 bases and J 3 bases; bases outside gene matches: 11. There are 16 residues in the CDR3. As DNA, the CDR3 is TGTGCCAGCAGCTTTGGGGCTCTGGGAGGGATCTACGAGCAGTACTTC. Protein product: CASSFGALGGIYEQYF. Combining the CDR3 with reference TRBV5-5 and TRBJ2-7 gives the whole variable domain DAGVTQSPTHLIKTRGQQVTLRCSPISGHKSVSWYQQVLGQGPQFIFQYYEKEERGRGNFPDRFSARQFPNYSSELNVNALLLGDSALYLCASSFGALGGIYEQYFGPGTRLTVT.

About this clonotype itself: Compared with germline, one end of the junction differs, possibly owing to a read error. The rearrangement links TRBV29-1 to TRBJ1-5, with 10 bases matching TRBD1. The CDR3 spans 14 residues. The germline CDR1 and CDR2 sequences are SQVTM and ANQGSEA. The CDR3 bases are TGCAGCGTTCACCGGGACAGGGGCAATCAGCCCCGGCATTTT. This translates into CSVHRDRGNQPRHF.

This chain connects TRBV9 to TRBJ2-1, with 15 bases fitting TRBD2. There are 18 residues in the CDR3. J gave up 4 bases and V 4 bases, and 9 bases lay outside the gene matches. From germline, CDR1 is SGDLS and CDR2 YYNGEE. This CDR3 reads CASSPTGLAGGPYNEQFF. The DNA of the CDR3 is TGTGCCAGCAGCCCAACAGGACTAGCGGGGGGGCCGTACAATGAGCAGTTCTTC.

This clonotype was picked up many times. V gene TRBV20-1 combines with J gene TRBJ1-4; TRBD1 matches at 11 bases. The trim removed 1 base at V and 3 bases at J, leaving 10 bases unmatched. Germline V gene sequence: CDR1 DFQATT, CDR2 SNEGSKA (reference sequence). This CDR3 spans 18 amino acids. Written as DNA, the CDR3 is TGCAGTGCTAGAGTCAATCCAGGACAGGGGGCCTCTAATGAAAAACTGTTTTTT. Protein: CSARVNPGQGASNEKLFF.

The table lists this clonotype with many counts. This chain joins TRBV20-1 and TRBJ2-3; a weak D match, TRBD2 (5 bases). This CDR3 contains 14 residues. Germline V gene sequence: CDR1 DFQATT, CDR2 SNEGSKA (reference sequence). Deletions cut 6 bases from V and 2 bases from J, with 15 bases between. CDR3 in amino acids: CSATTGLFTDTQYF. CDR3 bases: TGCAGTGCCACAACCGGACTTTTCACAGATACGCAGTATTTT.

Note on this clonotype: One end of the junction does not line up with germline, which may come from a read error. The chain carries TRBV28 and TRBJ2-1; no reliable D call. Germline V CDR1 and CDR2: MDHEN, SYDVKM. The CDR3 is 12 residues long. CDR3: CASSPLPAERFF. DNA for the CDR3: TGTGCCAGCAGTCCCCTCCCCGCTGAGCGGTTCTTC. Full variable domain (remainder filled in from reference TRBV28 and TRBJ2-1): DVKVTQSSRYLVKRTGEKVFLECVQDMDHENMFWYRQDPGLGLRLIYFSYDVKMKEKGDIPEGYSVSREKKERFSLILESASTNQTSMYLCASSPLPAERFFGPGTRLTVL.

This clonotype was counted at least ten times. This sequence joins TRBV6-2 or TRBV6-3 and TRBJ2-1, with 8 positions matching TRBD2. The junction had 12 bases not matched to a gene; V was cut back by 11 bases and J by 3 bases. This CDR3 spans 15 amino acids. Per the germline V gene, CDR1 is MNHEY and CDR2 is SVGEGT. In DNA form, the CDR3 reads TGTGCCTCCACAAGGTTCGGGGGGGTCTACAATGAGCAGTTCTTC. It translates to CASTRFGGVYNEQFF.

This clonotype showed up just a few times. The V and J genes are TRBV5-5 and TRBJ1-2; the D is unclear. The germline CDR1 and CDR2 sequences are SGHKS and YYEKEE (reference sequence). The V end lost 5 bases, the J end lost 3 bases, and 11 bases lay between the germline ends. The CDR3 is 13 amino acids. CDR3 amino acids: CASSPNWDYGYTF. The CDR3 bases are TGTGCCAGCAGTCCCAATTGGGACTATGGCTACACCTTC. Based on the CDR3 plus reference TRBV5-5 and TRBJ1-2, the full variable domain is DAGVTQSPTHLIKTRGQQVTLRCSPISGHKSVSWYQQVLGQGPQFIFQYYEKEERGRGNFPDRFSARQFPNYSSELNVNALLLGDSALYLCASSPNWDYGYTFGSGTRLTVV.

This clonotype was seen ten or more times. Sequence at one end of the junction differs from germline and may be a read error. CDR3 loop: CASRLRSGANVLTF. CDR3 DNA sequence: TGTGCCAGCCGTTTAAGGTCTGGGGCCAACGTCCTGACTTTC. The chain is built from TRBV12-3 or TRBV12-4 and TRBJ2-6; no reliable D call. This CDR3 contains 14 residues.

The genes are TRBV6-1 and TRBJ1-1; maybe TRBD1 (5 bases). The V end was cut by 2 bases, the J end by 5 bases, with 9 bases between. CDR3 size: 13 residues. CDR1 MNHNS and CDR2 SASEGT come from the germline V gene. CDR3 sequence reads: CASSEWGDTEAFF. The CDR3 nucleotides are TGTGCCAGCAGTGAATGGGGGGATACTGAAGCTTTCTTT.

In its sample, this clonotype was seen once. This chain links TRBV7-2 with TRBJ2-1; no firm D call. Trimming removed 5 bases from V and 7 bases from J, with 21 bases in between. Germline V gives CDR1 SGHTA, CDR2 FQGNSA. The CDR3 spans 16 residues. CDR3 coding DNA: TGTGCCAGCAGCACCTGGTCCCAGGCTTATGGGAATGAGCAGTTCTTC. Translation gives CASSTWSQAYGNEQFF.

Here the CDR3 reads CSVGGVWNDGYTF. Here the CDR3 DNA reads TGCAGCGTTGGTGGGGTTTGGAACGATGGCTACACCTTC. The chain links TRBV29-1 to TRBJ1-2, with D unresolved. V lost 4 bases, J lost 6 bases, and 15 bases lay in between. The germline gives CDR1 SQVTM, CDR2 ANQGSEA. The CDR3 runs to 13 residues.

The count of this clonotype is one. A read error may explain this, as a much larger clone is one base away. The V gene is TRBV11-3, the J gene TRBJ2-5, with a possible D match to TRBD1 (6 bases). This CDR3 has 15 residues. Germline CDR1 is SGHNT and CDR2 is YENEEA. CDR3 nucleotide sequence: TGTGCCGGCAGCCCCGGAGGACAGTCCCAAGAGACCCAGTACTTC. This sequence encodes CAGSPGGQSQETQYF.

The V gene is TRBV25-1, the J gene TRBJ1-1, with 10 bases lining up with TRBD1. The germline V gene has CDR1 MGHDK and CDR2 SYGVNS. The CDR3 is made up of 16 amino acids. V dropped 8 bases and J dropped 5; count of bases not matched to a gene: 14. The CDR3 loop reads CASFPTGGLGGTEAFF. CDR3 DNA sequence: TGTGCCAGCTTCCCGACAGGGGGCCTCGGGGGGACTGAAGCTTTCTTT.

This clonotype was recorded at least ten times. This rearrangement joins TRBV20-1 to TRBJ2-5, with D perhaps TRBD2 (6 bases). There are 13 residues in the CDR3. CDR1 is DFQATT and CDR2 is SNEGSKA in the germline V gene (reference sequence). The CDR3 DNA reads TGCAGCGGCTTATTGACTAGAAAAAAGACCCAGTACTTC. Its translation is CSGLLTRKKTQYF.